The 18 T cell receptor beta chains below come from one sample, sequenced in a study of T cell responses to AZD1222 COVID-19 vaccine. TCRdb keeps only in-frame clones here, not all; method: immunoSEQ multiplex PCR. The repertoire has fewer than 150,000 clones, around 86% of them found once; the top ten carry 1% to 1.5%. The material was peripheral blood, obtained on day 0 of AZD1222 vaccination. These receptors all come from an adult in good health.

This chain connects TRBV7-2 to TRBJ1-1; D unresolved. This CDR3 region has 15 residues. V was pared by 5 bases and J by 7 bases, with 20 bases between. Germline lookup yields CDR1 SGHTA and CDR2 FQGNSA. CDR3 amino acids: CASSLMTAAIGEAFF. CDR3 nucleotides: TGTGCCAGCAGCCTCATGACGGCGGCGATCGGTGAAGCTTTCTTT.

This clone was counted a few times. The chain combines TRBV14 with TRBJ2-7; TRBD2 aligns across 11 bases. Germline V gene sequence: CDR1 SGHDN, CDR2 FVKESK. The CDR3 runs 13 residues. V trimming: 3 bases; J trimming: 10 bases; junction bases outside the gene matches: 5. The CDR3 here is CASSHMTSGTQYF. The CDR3 coding sequence is TGTGCCAGCAGCCACATGACTAGCGGGACTCAGTACTTC.

The chain couples TRBV28 to TRBJ1-2; D is uncertain. Germline V gene sequence: CDR1 MDHEN, CDR2 SYDVKM. Between the trimmed V and J ends, which lost 4 bases and 4 bases, there was a span of 10 bases. The CDR3 has 13 amino acids. CDR3 DNA sequence: TGTGCCAGCAGTTCCCAACTTAGCTATGGCTACACCTTC. This gives the protein CASSSQLSYGYTF.

Written as DNA, the CDR3 is TGTGCCAGTAGCCAGGACATAGGGTTCACTGAAGCTTTCTTT. This gives the protein CASSQDIGFTEAFF. The rearrangement uses TRBV19 and TRBJ1-1, with a possible D match to TRBD1 (5 bases). The CDR3 contains 14 residues. V was trimmed by 6 bases and J by 4 bases, leaving 15 bases between them. CDR1 and CDR2 from the germline V gene are LNHDA and SQIVND (reference sequence). The variable domain in full, with the rest retrieved from reference TRBV19 and TRBJ1-1, is DGGITQSPKYLFRKEGQNVTLSCEQNLNHDAMYWYRQDPGQGLRLIYYSQIVNDFQKGDIAEGYSVSREKKESFPLTVTSAQKNPTAFYLCASSQDIGFTEAFFGQGTRLTVV.

The chain links TRBV7-8 to TRBJ2-1, with 8 bases lining up with TRBD1. The CDR3 length is 16 residues. CDR1 is SGHVS and CDR2 is FQNEAQ in the germline V gene. V shed 2 bases, J shed 5 bases, and the junction held 8 bases outside the gene matches. CDR3: CASSLQGAGTHNEQFF. CDR3 in DNA: TGTGCCAGCAGCTTACAGGGGGCCGGAACCCACAATGAGCAGTTCTTC.

This clone was counted once. The CDR3 DNA is TGCGCCAGCAGCTTGTTGGGACAGGGGTTCGCGGACATTCAGTACTTC. Amino acids: CASSLLGQGFADIQYF. The chain joins TRBV5-1 to TRBJ2-4, with 10 nucleotides matching TRBD1. The V gene's germline CDR1 is SGHRS and CDR2 YFSETQ. The J segment lost 8 bases and the V segment lost 1 base, leaving 9 bases of the junction unmatched. This CDR3 is 16 amino acids long.

This clone was seen only a few times. DNA of the CDR3: TGTGCCTGTCCCTCTACGGGGACCCCTGGAAACACCATATATTTT. Its protein is CACPSTGTPGNTIYF. This chain joins TRBV30 and TRBJ1-3; possibly TRBD1 for D (5 bases). Germline V gene lookup returns CDR1 GTSNPN and CDR2 SVGIG (reference sequence). Trimming cost V 6 bases and J 2 bases, with 17 bases left between them. The CDR3 is 15 residues long.

The V call is TRBV10-3, the J call TRBJ2-1; possible D gene TRBD1, 6 bases. V was cut by 5 bases and J by 2 bases, with 13 bases left in between. The CDR3 consists of 15 residues. The germline V gene has CDR1 ENHRY and CDR2 SYGVKD. The CDR3 protein is CAISRQAGTYNEQFF. CDR3 DNA sequence: TGTGCCATCAGTAGACAGGCTGGGACCTACAATGAGCAGTTCTTC.

As regards this clone: At one of its ends the junction is not consistent with the germline gene, which may arise from a read error. The CDR3 DNA reads TGTGCCAGCAGTTACTCCCACGAGCAGTACTTC. Protein sequence: CASSYSHEQYF. The chain joins TRBV6-5 to TRBJ2-7, with D unresolved. This CDR3 has 11 amino acids. Per germline, CDR1 MNHEY and CDR2 SVGAGI.

This clone appeared once. The chain is built from TRBV5-1 and TRBJ1-1; maybe TRBD1 (5 bases). The CDR3 runs to 13 residues. Germline CDR1 reads SGHRS; CDR2 reads YFSETQ. The germline V and J ends were trimmed by 4 bases and 5 bases, with 12 bases remaining between them. This chain's CDR3 is CASSAAGGTEAFF. The CDR3 region has the DNA TGCGCCAGCAGCGCGGCTGGGGGGACTGAAGCTTTCTTT.

The rearrangement uses TRBV19 and TRBJ2-1, with 11 bases matching TRBD2. J gave up 6 bases and V 3 bases, and 4 bases lay outside the gene matches. This CDR3 contains 15 residues. Germline CDR1 LNHDA, CDR2 SQIVND (reference sequence). The chain's CDR3 is CASSMVAGGLNEQFF. CDR3 nucleotides: TGTGCCAGTAGTATGGTAGCGGGGGGGCTCAATGAGCAGTTCTTC.

This sequence joins TRBV5-1 and TRBJ1-4; TRBD1 might be the D (5 bases). The V and J ends lost 2 bases and 4 bases respectively, with 6 bases between them. CDR3 length equals 13 residues. CDR1 is SGHRS and CDR2 is YFSETQ in the germline V gene. The CDR3 sequence is CASSFQGNEKLFF. The CDR3 DNA reads as TGCGCCAGCAGCTTTCAGGGTAATGAAAAACTGTTTTTT.

This rearrangement joins TRBV19 to TRBJ2-3; D is undetermined. This CDR3 region has 13 residues. Trimming cost V 1 base and J 9 bases, with 11 bases left between them. Germline loops: CDR1 LNHDA, CDR2 SQIVND (reference sequence). CDR3 bases: TGTGCCAGTAGTATAGTGGTGCAGCCCACGCAGTATTTT. This translates into CASSIVVQPTQYF.

The chain links TRBV6-5 to TRBJ1-2, with a weak D call TRBD1 (6 bases). Germline V gene sequence: CDR1 MNHEY, CDR2 SVGAGI. CDR3 length: 11 residues. Between the trimmed V and J ends, which lost 6 bases and 6 bases, there was a span of 8 bases. As DNA, the CDR3 is TGTGCCAGCAGCAGGGGTAATGGCTACACCTTC. Translated: CASSRGNGYTF.

The chain couples TRBV2 to TRBJ2-7, with D possibly matching TRBD2 (6 bases). The CDR3 runs to 15 residues. The V end was cut by 6 bases, the J end by 1 base, with 16 bases between. Germline CDR1 reads SNHLY; CDR2 reads FYNNEI. The chain's CDR3 is CASRGLMGGSYEQYF. The DNA for the CDR3 is TGTGCCAGCAGAGGACTGATGGGGGGATCCTACGAGCAGTACTTC.

This clone was observed a few times. The CDR3 sequence: CASSQGRGLNYGYTF. The CDR3 coding sequence is TGCGCCAGCAGCCAAGGCCGGGGGCTTAACTATGGCTACACCTTC. The gene calls are TRBV4-1 and TRBJ1-2, with a tentative D call TRBD1 (6 bases). The V end was cut by 1 base, the J end by 1 base, with 10 bases between. The V gene's germline CDR1 is MGHRA and CDR2 YSYEKL. The CDR3 runs 15 residues.

This clone was seen just once. The chain joins TRBV6-5 to TRBJ1-5; no definite D call. Trimming took 6 bases from V and 4 from J, leaving 16 bases between them. Germline CDR1 and CDR2: MNHEY and SVGAGI. The CDR3 is made up of 15 amino acids. Here the CDR3 DNA reads TGTGCCAGCAGCGTAGGGCCCCCCCTTAATCAGCCCCAGCATTTT. This encodes CASSVGPPLNQPQHF.

The rearrangement links TRBV9 to TRBJ2-7; weak D call: TRBD2 (5 bases). Germline V lookup: CDR1 SGDLS, CDR2 YYNGEE. The length of the CDR3 is 14 residues. Trimming took off 4 bases at V and 0 bases at J, with 11 bases between the two ends. The CDR3 region is CASSSTGNSYEQYF. The CDR3 DNA is TGTGCCAGCAGCTCCACGGGGAACTCCTACGAGCAGTACTTC.